This TCR beta chain was captured by sequencing in a study of shared clonotypes between healthy human individuals. Study context: Serving as donors were a couple of women and a few men, whose ages spanned 18 to 49.

Each sample came from a Caucasian adult donor living in Nashville, Tennessee. Profiled with immunoSEQ multiplex PCR; TCRdb holds only in-frame clones, not every one. The sample holds around 510,000 clones, roughly four fifths seen once. V was trimmed by 1 base and J by 8 bases, leaving 14 bases between them. Looked up from germline, CDR1 is SGHTA and CDR2 is FQGNSA. The CDR3 has 15 amino acids. The sequenced sample consisted of PBMCs. This sequence joins TRBV7-2 and TRBJ1-4; tentative D call: TRBD1 (5 bases). The origin of this receptor is a woman in her thirties or forties in good health. Some clones in this sample may be carry-over from other donors' samples. As DNA, the CDR3 is TGTGCCAGCAGCTTAGAATCGGGGACCGGCGAAAAACTGTTTTTT. It encodes CASSLESGTGEKLFF.